The 12 T cell receptor beta chains reported below all come from one sample, sequenced in a study of control samples from healthy donors and cancer patients. Repertoires were generated with immunoSEQ multiplex PCR, while TCRdb's copy carries only in-frame clones and drops some. The table records 45,000 to 70,000 clones, around 93% of them present only once. Sequencing was carried out using PBMCs. These receptor sequences come from a young man with colorectal cancer.

The gene calls are TRBV19 and TRBJ2-1; D could derive from TRBD1 or TRBD2 (5 bases each). The CDR3 spans 18 residues. V lost 4 bases and J 3 bases, leaving 22 bases between the germline ends. Germline CDR1 reads LNHDA; CDR2 reads SQIVND (reference sequence). The CDR3 DNA is TGTGCCAGTAGTACACACGGGACCCTCGATCCCATCTACAATGAGCAGTTCTTC. Translated, it gives CASSTHGTLDPIYNEQFF.

The CDR3 region is CASSLVSGNTIYF. The CDR3 bases are TGTGCCAGCAGCTTAGTCTCTGGAAACACCATATATTTT. The V gene is TRBV7-2, the J gene TRBJ1-3, with D hard to call. Germline CDR1 SGHTA, CDR2 FQGNSA. Deletions cut 1 base from V and 0 bases from J, with 1 base between. CDR3 length equals 13 residues.

The rearrangement uses TRBV5-1 and TRBJ2-7, with D perhaps matching TRBD1 or TRBD2 (6 bases each). V dropped 4 bases and J dropped 1 base, with 9 bases sitting between them. Germline loops: CDR1 SGHRS, CDR2 YFSETQ. The CDR3 runs to 13 residues. CDR3 DNA sequence: TGCGCCAGCAGCCGGGGGCCTTCCTACGAGCAGTACTTC. Protein sequence: CASSRGPSYEQYF.

This clone was detected once. The chain recombines TRBV5-4 with TRBJ2-7; D unresolved. The ends were cut back, 3 bases at V and 4 bases at J, with 17 bases in the middle. Per germline, CDR1 SGHNT and CDR2 YYREEE (reference sequence). CDR3 length: 15 residues. The CDR3: CASSYGNQNLYEQYF. CDR3 bases: TGTGCCAGCAGCTATGGTAACCAGAATCTTTACGAGCAGTACTTC.

This clone was seen a few times. The chain joins TRBV6-2 or TRBV6-3 to TRBJ1-3, with a possible D match to TRBD1 (5 bases). The CDR3 runs to 15 residues. V lost 5 bases, J lost 1 base, and 12 bases lay in between. The V gene's germline CDR1 is MNHEY and CDR2 SVGEGT. The CDR3 DNA is TGTGCCAGCAGTGATCCGGGACGGTCTGGAAACACCATATATTTT. Its translation: CASSDPGRSGNTIYF.

The chain couples TRBV21-1 to TRBJ1-2; the D call TRBD1 from the table was never checked on the DNA. TRBV21-1 is flagged as a pseudogene. The CDR3 totals 16 residues. CDR3 amino acids: CASIEQVSIANYGYTF. The CDR3 bases are TGTGCCAGCATCGAACAGGTTTCTATAGCTAACTATGGCTACACCTTC.

This clone was observed a single time. This chain connects TRBV29-1 to TRBJ2-7; no reliable D call. This CDR3 has 11 amino acids. CDR1 and CDR2 (germline): SQVTM, ANQGSEA. V was clipped by 4 bases and J by 6 bases, with 10 bases between them. The DNA of the CDR3 is TGCAGCGTTGGGGCCCTCGGCGAGCAGTACTTC. Its protein product is CSVGALGEQYF.

The chain combines TRBV7-2 with TRBJ1-2; a possible D gene is TRBD1 (6 bases). The CDR3 sequence is 14 residues long. Germline lookup yields CDR1 SGHTA and CDR2 FQGNSA. Trimming removed 0 bases at V and 4 bases at J, with 9 bases between. In nucleotides, the CDR3 is TGTGCCAGCAGCTTAGCGACAGGCGGCTATGGCTACACCTTC. Amino acids: CASSLATGGYGYTF.

This chain joins TRBV9 and TRBJ2-1, with D possibly called TRBD1 or TRBD2 (6 bases each). Trimming stripped 5 bases from V and 11 bases from J, with 14 bases between. The CDR3 totals 12 residues. CDR1 and CDR2 (germline): SGDLS, YYNGEE. The CDR3 bases are TGTGCCAGCAGTGAGGGGGGCCCGCAGCAGTTCTTC. It yields the protein CASSEGGPQQFF.

A word on this clone: The junction departs from the called germline gene at one end, perhaps through a read error. The V and J genes are TRBV27 and TRBJ2-7; unclear D gene. This CDR3 is built from 15 residues. CDR1 and CDR2 (germline): MNHEY, SMNVEV (reference sequence). The CDR3 loop is CASGLVGGSSYEQYF. As DNA, the CDR3 is TGTGCCAGCGGTTTGGTGGGCGGTAGCTCCTACGAGCAGTACTTC.

The chain has TRBV6-6 and TRBJ1-4; no reliable D call. Per the germline V gene, CDR1 is MNHNY and CDR2 is SVGAGI (reference sequence). V dropped 6 bases and J dropped 6 bases, with 20 bases sitting between them. The CDR3 contains 16 residues. The CDR3 reads CASSSSTTGADEKLFF. The CDR3 bases are TGTGCCAGCAGCTCCTCTACCACCGGAGCCGATGAAAAACTGTTTTTT.

This clone was picked up one time. For the CDR3, the DNA is TGTGCCAGCAGTCCTTGGGGTAGCGGGGGAATTGGCACCGGGGAGCTGTTTTTT. Residues: CASSPWGSGGIGTGELFF. The gene calls are TRBV6-6 and TRBJ2-2, with 9 nucleotides matching TRBD2. This CDR3 has 18 amino acids. Germline V CDR1 and CDR2: MNHNY, SVGAGI (reference sequence). Trimming cost V 5 bases and J 4 bases; bases outside gene matches: 14.